The 26 T cell receptor beta chains below come from one sample, sequenced in a study of blood T cell repertoires in COVID-19. The data were produced by immunoSEQ multiplex PCR, yet TCRdb's version contains in-frame clones alone and is incomplete. Of some 66,000 clones listed, over 80% are singletons. The source material was peripheral blood. The receptors shown here come from a human donor with active COVID-19. The donor label of this sample is uncertain.

The chain uses TRBV6-6 and TRBJ2-2, with 8 bases fitting TRBD1. Germline CDR1 and CDR2: MNHNY and SVGAGI (reference sequence). The CDR3 runs to 15 residues. With 8 bases clipped from V and 6 bases from J, the junction kept 11 bases outside the gene matches. CDR3 coding DNA: TGTGCCAGCGGCCGAACAGGGGGTAGTGCCGGGGAGCTGTTTTTT. Protein product: CASGRTGGSAGELFF.

In its sample, this clone was seen a few times. The chain links TRBV13 to TRBJ1-1; D unclear. CDR1 is PRHDT, CDR2 FYEKMQ, per germline (reference sequence). The CDR3 has 13 amino acids. V was shortened by 1 base and J by 3 bases, with 6 bases between the two germline ends. The CDR3 loop is CASSLDRDTEAFF. CDR3 coding DNA: TGTGCCAGCAGCTTAGACCGGGACACTGAAGCTTTCTTT.

This clone was seen a single time. V is TRBV7-3 and J is TRBJ2-7, with 8 bases matching TRBD2. This CDR3 region has 15 residues. V lost 0 bases to trimming and J lost 5 bases; unmatched junction nucleotides: 6. Germline V lookup: CDR1 SGHTA, CDR2 FQGTGA. This CDR3 reads CASSLTAGGLHEQYF. Written as DNA, the CDR3 is TGTGCCAGCAGCTTAACTGCGGGAGGACTCCACGAGCAGTACTTC.

This clone appeared once. The J gene is TRBJ1-2, the V gene TRBV27; D might be TRBD1 (6 bases). Germline V CDR1 and CDR2: MNHEY, SMNVEV (reference sequence). V lost 5 bases to trimming and J lost 7 bases, with 20 bases between them. CDR3 length: 15 residues. In DNA form, the CDR3 reads TGTGCCAGCAGTCTTACCGAGGGGGGGGCCGGTGGCTACACCTTC. Translation: CASSLTEGGAGGYTF.

The chain links TRBV9 to TRBJ2-1; 8 bases match TRBD2. CDR1 and CDR2 (germline): SGDLS, YYNGEE. Trimming at V came to 5 bases and at J to 7 bases, leaving 11 bases not matched to a gene. CDR3 size: 15 residues. The CDR3 here is CASSNKRTSRNEQFF. CDR3 sequence (DNA): TGTGCCAGCAGTAACAAAAGGACTAGCAGAAATGAGCAGTTCTTC.

The V and J genes are TRBV6-4 and TRBJ2-3; 7 nucleotides match TRBD2. The V gene's germline CDR1 is MRHNA and CDR2 SNTAGT. The CDR3 contains 14 residues. The V segment lost 2 bases and the J segment 6 bases; nucleotides outside the gene matches: 5. The CDR3 sequence: CASSDGEGSDTQYF. The CDR3, as DNA: TGTGCCAGCAGTGACGGGGAGGGGTCGGATACGCAGTATTTT.

This clone was seen only once. This sample includes further DNA sequences coding for the same CDR3. V gene TRBV27 combines with J gene TRBJ2-3, with 11 bases lining up with TRBD2. V was clipped by 4 bases and J by 1 base; unmatched bases: 4. The CDR3 totals 16 residues. Germline CDR1 MNHEY, CDR2 SMNVEV (reference sequence). In DNA, the CDR3 is TGTGCCAGCAGTTCCCCGGGACTAGCGGGCACAGATACGCAGTATTTT. Protein: CASSSPGLAGTDTQYF.

V gene TRBV7-9 combines with J gene TRBJ1-6; no firm D call. Between the trimmed V and J ends, which lost 3 bases and 10 bases, there was a span of 13 bases. Germline CDR1 and CDR2: SEHNR and FQNEAQ (reference sequence). CDR3 length: 14 residues. The CDR3 protein is CASSFAGFYSPLHF. The CDR3 nucleotides read TGTGCCAGCAGCTTTGCCGGGTTTTACTCACCCCTCCACTTT.

This clone was counted between two and nine times. This chain connects TRBV4-1 to TRBJ1-6; 9 nucleotides align to TRBD1. Per the germline V gene, CDR1 is MGHRA and CDR2 is YSYEKL. With V trimmed by 1 base and J by 7 bases, 5 bases remained unmatched. The CDR3 is 16 residues long. The CDR3 region is CASSQVGDRENSPLHF. CDR3 DNA sequence: TGCGCCAGCAGCCAAGTGGGGGACAGGGAGAATTCACCCCTCCACTTT.

The chain is built from TRBV27 and TRBJ2-7; 7 nucleotides match TRBD2. CDR3 length: 15 amino acids. V trimming: 5 bases; J trimming: 2 bases; junction bases outside the gene matches: 9. Germline V gene lookup returns CDR1 MNHEY and CDR2 SMNVEV (reference sequence). CDR3 in DNA: TGTGCCAGCAGTGTGGGACGTGGGAGGGCCTACGAGCAGTACTTC. It codes for CASSVGRGRAYEQYF.

CDR3 in DNA: TGTGCCTGGACAGGGGTTTCCCGGGATACGCAGTATTTT. Encoded protein: CAWTGVSRDTQYF. V usage is TRBV30 and J usage is TRBJ2-3; possibly TRBD1 for D (6 bases). The CDR3 length is 13 residues. Trimming shortened V by 4 bases and J by 6 bases, and 14 bases separated the two germline ends. Germline V gene sequence: CDR1 GTSNPN, CDR2 SVGIG (reference sequence).

This chain connects TRBV18 to TRBJ2-1; weak D call: TRBD2 (6 bases). The V and J ends lost 6 bases and 8 bases respectively, with 14 bases between them. This CDR3 comprises 13 residues. Germline V CDR1 and CDR2: KGHSH, LQKENI. The chain's CDR3 is CASSPRLVHEQFF. CDR3 nucleotides: TGTGCCAGCTCGCCTAGACTAGTCCATGAGCAGTTCTTC.

The chain employs TRBV11-2 and TRBJ2-3; a possible D gene is TRBD2 (7 bases). V shed 7 bases and J shed 3 bases, with 26 bases lying between them. The CDR3 spans 18 residues. Germline CDR1 and CDR2: SGHAT and FQNNGV. CDR3 bases: TGTGCCAGCACCAAATATGGGGGGGCAGGGAAGTATACAGATACGCAGTATTTT. Translating gives CASTKYGGAGKYTDTQYF. Full variable domain (outside the CDR3, taken from reference TRBV11-2 and TRBJ2-3): EAGVAQSPRYKIIEKRQSVAFWCNPISGHATLYWYQQILGQGPKLLIQFQNNGVVDDSQLPKDRFSAERLKGVDSTLKIQPAKLEDSAVYLCASTKYGGAGKYTDTQYFGPGTRLTVL.

The chain combines TRBV27 with TRBJ1-5; no definite D call. Germline lookup yields CDR1 MNHEY and CDR2 SMNVEV (reference sequence). The CDR3 contains 14 residues. V dropped 8 bases and J dropped 4 bases, with 15 bases sitting between them. The CDR3 sequence: CASSVLGINQPQHF. CDR3 DNA sequence: TGTGCCAGCTCCGTTCTGGGCATTAATCAGCCCCAGCATTTT.

J is TRBJ1-1 and V is TRBV18; 7 bases are a match to TRBD1. The V segment lost 0 bases and the J segment 5 bases; nucleotides outside the gene matches: 9. Germline loops: CDR1 KGHSH, CDR2 LQKENI. CDR3 size: 16 residues. CDR3 protein: CASSPPRGGGFTEAFF. CDR3 nucleotides: TGTGCCAGCTCACCACCTAGAGGGGGCGGTTTTACTGAAGCTTTCTTT.

V is TRBV11-2 and J is TRBJ2-1, with TRBD2 identical over 7 bases. Germline CDR1 and CDR2: SGHAT and FQNNGV. V lost 5 bases to trimming and J lost 5 bases; unmatched junction nucleotides: 9. This CDR3 region has 15 residues. CDR3 nucleotide sequence: TGTGCCAGCAGCACCGATCCGCGGGGGAACAATGAGCAGTTCTTC. Its translation: CASSTDPRGNNEQFF. The full variable domain, its missing parts supplied by reference TRBV11-2 and TRBJ2-1, is EAGVAQSPRYKIIEKRQSVAFWCNPISGHATLYWYQQILGQGPKLLIQFQNNGVVDDSQLPKDRFSAERLKGVDSTLKIQPAKLEDSAVYLCASSTDPRGNNEQFFGPGTRLTVL.

The gene calls are TRBV2 and TRBJ1-5; 9 bases line up with TRBD1. Germline V gene data show CDR1 as SNHLY and CDR2 as FYNNEI. V lost 8 bases, J lost 1 base, and 6 bases stayed unmatched. The CDR3 has 15 amino acids. This chain's CDR3 is CASGTGGASNQPQHF. CDR3 nucleotide sequence: TGTGCCAGCGGCACAGGGGGCGCGAGCAATCAGCCCCAGCATTTT.

The rearrangement joins TRBV2 to TRBJ2-7; 8 bases line up with TRBD1. CDR3 length: 14 amino acids. Germline trimming cut 5 bases from V and 0 bases from J; bases unmatched to any gene: 3. In germline, CDR1 is SNHLY, CDR2 FYNNEI. The CDR3 is CASSRTGRSYEQYF. In DNA, the CDR3 is TGTGCCAGCAGTCGGACAGGGCGCTCCTACGAGCAGTACTTC.

The rearrangement uses TRBV4-3 and TRBJ2-3; D unresolved. This CDR3 spans 19 amino acids. Germline-derived CDR1 and CDR2 are LGHNA and YSLEER. Trimming cost V 0 bases and J 1 base, with 20 bases left between them. CDR3 in amino acids: CASSQEVPLRGFGTDTQYF. CDR3 bases: TGCGCCAGCAGCCAAGAGGTCCCTCTACGAGGTTTTGGCACAGATACGCAGTATTTT.

The chain couples TRBV27 to TRBJ1-3, with a possible D match to TRBD1 (5 bases). Germline loops: CDR1 MNHEY, CDR2 SMNVEV (reference sequence). V was pared by 11 bases and J by 0 bases, with 20 bases between. This CDR3 has 16 residues. The CDR3 DNA reads TGTGCCGGGAAACGGGGGACGGCCGTCTCTGGAAACACCATATATTTT. Translation gives CAGKRGTAVSGNTIYF.

The V call is TRBV4-3, the J call TRBJ1-4; weak D call: TRBD1 (6 bases). The ends were cut back, 0 bases at V and 7 bases at J, with 15 bases in the middle. The CDR3 is made up of 16 amino acids. Germline V CDR1 and CDR2: LGHNA, YSLEER. The CDR3 coding sequence is TGCGCCAGCAGCCAAGATGCGACAGGTAGTTCTGAAAAACTGTTTTTT. As protein: CASSQDATGSSEKLFF.

The chain uses TRBV5-1 and TRBJ1-6; 9 positions agree with TRBD1. The V gene end was trimmed by 3 bases and the J gene end by 5 bases; junction bases not matched to a gene: 9. This CDR3 is 17 amino acids long. In germline, CDR1 is SGHRS, CDR2 YFSETQ. CDR3 sequence reads: CASSSVPGQGNNSPLHF. The CDR3 region has the DNA TGCGCCAGCAGCTCGGTCCCGGGACAGGGAAATAATTCACCCCTCCACTTT.

The V gene is TRBV18, the J gene TRBJ1-1, with D perhaps matching TRBD1 (5 bases). V shed 2 bases and J shed 11 bases, with 18 bases lying between them. Germline V gene sequence: CDR1 KGHSH, CDR2 LQKENI. This CDR3 is 14 amino acids long. In nucleotides, the CDR3 is TGTGCCAGCTCACCAGGGGGGGAAATAATCGGGGCTTTCTTT. Translated, it gives CASSPGGEIIGAFF.

The chain employs TRBV5-4 and TRBJ2-2; 11 bases match TRBD1. V was clipped by 4 bases and J by 3 bases; unmatched bases: 2. The germline V gene encodes CDR1 SGHNT and CDR2 YYREEE (reference sequence). The CDR3 extends over 15 amino acids. The CDR3 DNA sequence: TGTGCCAGCAGCCGGACAGGGGGCGACACCGGGGAGCTGTTTTTT. Amino acids: CASSRTGGDTGELFF. Looking up the rest from reference TRBV5-4 and TRBJ2-2 gives the full variable domain: ETGVTQSPTHLIKTRGQQVTLRCSSQSGHNTVSWYQQALGQGPQFIFQYYREEENGRGNFPPRFSGLQFPNYSSELNVNALELDDSALYLCASSRTGGDTGELFFGEGSRLTVL.

The rearrangement joins TRBV10-3 to TRBJ1-2; D is ambiguous. The germline V gene encodes CDR1 ENHRY and CDR2 SYGVKD. The CDR3 loop spans 14 amino acids. Trimming shortened V by 0 bases and J by 4 bases, and 9 bases separated the two germline ends. The CDR3 is CAISESTGIYGYTF. The CDR3 bases are TGTGCCATCAGTGAGTCGACGGGGATCTATGGCTACACCTTC.

The rearrangement links TRBV27 to TRBJ2-5, with D unclear. Between the trimmed V and J ends, which lost 4 bases and 2 bases, there was a span of 17 bases. This CDR3 is 16 amino acids long. Per germline, CDR1 MNHEY and CDR2 SMNVEV (reference sequence). Here the CDR3 DNA reads TGTGCCAGCAGTTCGCAGAAACAGCTGGAACAAGAGACCCAGTACTTC. Its translation is CASSSQKQLEQETQYF.